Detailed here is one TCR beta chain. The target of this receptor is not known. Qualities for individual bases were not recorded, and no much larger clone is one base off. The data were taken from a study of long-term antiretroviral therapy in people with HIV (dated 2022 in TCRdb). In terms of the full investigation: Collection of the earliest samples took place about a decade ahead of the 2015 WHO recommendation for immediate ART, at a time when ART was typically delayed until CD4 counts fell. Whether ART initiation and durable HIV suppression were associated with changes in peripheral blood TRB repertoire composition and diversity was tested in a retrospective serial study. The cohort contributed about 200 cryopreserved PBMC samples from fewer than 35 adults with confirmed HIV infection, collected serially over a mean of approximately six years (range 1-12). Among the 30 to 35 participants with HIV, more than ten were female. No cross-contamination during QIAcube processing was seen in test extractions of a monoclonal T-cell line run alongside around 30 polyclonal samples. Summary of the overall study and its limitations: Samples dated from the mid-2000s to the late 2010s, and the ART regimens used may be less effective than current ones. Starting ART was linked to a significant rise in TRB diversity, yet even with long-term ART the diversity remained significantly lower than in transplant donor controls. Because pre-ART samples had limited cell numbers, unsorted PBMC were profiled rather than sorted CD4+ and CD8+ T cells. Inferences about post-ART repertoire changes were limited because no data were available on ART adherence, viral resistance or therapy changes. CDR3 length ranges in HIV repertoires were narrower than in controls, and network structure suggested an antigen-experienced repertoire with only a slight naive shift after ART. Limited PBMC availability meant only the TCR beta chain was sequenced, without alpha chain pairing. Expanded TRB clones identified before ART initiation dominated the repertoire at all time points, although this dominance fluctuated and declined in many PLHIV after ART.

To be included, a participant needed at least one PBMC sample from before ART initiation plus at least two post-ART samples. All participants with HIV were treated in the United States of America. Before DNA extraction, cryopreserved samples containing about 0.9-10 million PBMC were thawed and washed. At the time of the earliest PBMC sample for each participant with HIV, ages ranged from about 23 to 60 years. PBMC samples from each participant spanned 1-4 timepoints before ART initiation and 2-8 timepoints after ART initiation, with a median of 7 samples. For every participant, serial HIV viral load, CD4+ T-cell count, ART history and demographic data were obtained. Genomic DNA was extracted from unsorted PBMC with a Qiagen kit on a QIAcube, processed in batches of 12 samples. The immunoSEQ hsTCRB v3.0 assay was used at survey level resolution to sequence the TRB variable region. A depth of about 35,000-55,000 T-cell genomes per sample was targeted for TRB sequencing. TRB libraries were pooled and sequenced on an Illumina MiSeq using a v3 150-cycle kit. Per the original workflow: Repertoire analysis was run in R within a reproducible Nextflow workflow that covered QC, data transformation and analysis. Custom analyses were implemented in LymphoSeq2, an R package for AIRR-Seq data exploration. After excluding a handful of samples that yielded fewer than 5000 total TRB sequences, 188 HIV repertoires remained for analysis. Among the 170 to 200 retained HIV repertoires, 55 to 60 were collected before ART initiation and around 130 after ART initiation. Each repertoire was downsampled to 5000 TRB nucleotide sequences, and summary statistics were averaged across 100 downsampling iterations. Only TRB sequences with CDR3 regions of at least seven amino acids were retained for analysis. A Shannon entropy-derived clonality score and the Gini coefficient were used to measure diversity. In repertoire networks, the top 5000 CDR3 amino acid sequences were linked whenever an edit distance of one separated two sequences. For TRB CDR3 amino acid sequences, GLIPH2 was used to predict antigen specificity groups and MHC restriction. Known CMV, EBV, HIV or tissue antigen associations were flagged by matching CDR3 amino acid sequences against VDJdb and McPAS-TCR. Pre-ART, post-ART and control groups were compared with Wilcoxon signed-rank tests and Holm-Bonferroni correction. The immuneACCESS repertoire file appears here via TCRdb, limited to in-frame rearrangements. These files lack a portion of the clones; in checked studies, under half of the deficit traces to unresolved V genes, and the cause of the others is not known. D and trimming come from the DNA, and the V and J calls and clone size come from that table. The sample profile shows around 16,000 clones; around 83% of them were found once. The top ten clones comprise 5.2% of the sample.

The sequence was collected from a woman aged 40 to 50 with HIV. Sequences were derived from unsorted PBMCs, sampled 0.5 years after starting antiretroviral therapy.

This receptor carries the CDR3 CASSYSGQLGQPQHF. DNA sequence: TGTGCCAGCAGTTACTCTGGGCAGTTGGGTCAGCCCCAGCATTTT. The rearranged chain carries TRBV6-5 and TRBJ1-5; the D gene lacks a confident call. The CDR3 goes from the cysteine to the phenylalanine over 15 residues. The entry retains the CDR3 DNA only, 45 bases that are in frame from base 1. Cut back by 0 bases and 6 bases, the V and J ends lie 12 bases apart. According to the germline V gene, CDR1 reads MNHEY and CDR2 reads SVGAGI.